Shown below are 22 T cell receptor beta chains from a single sample sequenced in a study of CD8 T cells in ankylosing spondylitis. TCRdb reanalysed the 5' RACE reads using MiXCR and keeps one entry per CDR3 protein. The table shows some 250,000 distinct CDR3 sequences, with 20% to 30% occurring only once. Sequenced sample: blood, either unsorted or a sorted T cell fraction (not recorded which). The source of these receptors is a male donor with ankylosing spondylitis or in good health (not recorded which).

This clonotype appeared a few times. This rearrangement joins TRBV20-1 to TRBJ2-5; 7 bases match TRBD2. The ends lost 2 bases at V and 5 bases at J; junction bases unmatched: 11. In germline, CDR1 is DFQATT, CDR2 SNEGSKA (reference sequence). The CDR3 is made up of 15 amino acids. CDR3 nucleotide sequence: TGCAGTGCTAGACATTTATTGAAGGGAGGGGAGACCCAGTACTTC. Translated, it gives CSARHLLKGGETQYF.

This sequence joins TRBV5-5 and TRBJ2-3; 8 bases are shared with TRBD2. The V gene's germline CDR1 is SGHKS and CDR2 YYEKEE (reference sequence). The CDR3 is made up of 18 amino acids. V was pared by 0 bases and J by 3 bases, with 12 bases of the junction left unmatched. The CDR3 DNA reads as TGTGCCAGCAGCTTGGCAGGAGTTAGCGGGGTCGGGACAGATACGCAGTATTTT. This codes for CASSLAGVSGVGTDTQYF. Together with reference TRBV5-5 and TRBJ2-3, the CDR3 gives the full variable domain: DAGVTQSPTHLIKTRGQQVTLRCSPISGHKSVSWYQQVLGQGPQFIFQYYEKEERGRGNFPDRFSARQFPNYSSELNVNALLLGDSALYLCASSLAGVSGVGTDTQYFGPGTRLTVL.

The rearrangement joins TRBV6-1 to TRBJ2-7; 10 bases fit TRBD2. Germline CDR1 MNHNS, CDR2 SASEGT. The ends lost 7 bases at V and 4 bases at J; junction bases unmatched: 7. CDR3 length: 14 amino acids. The CDR3 sequence: CASTRAGGRYEQYF. For the CDR3, the DNA is TGTGCCAGCACCCGAGCGGGGGGGAGGTACGAGCAGTACTTC.

The rearrangement uses TRBV12-3 or TRBV12-4 and TRBJ2-5, with 14 bases fitting TRBD2. V dropped 5 bases and J dropped 4; count of bases not matched to a gene: 9. This CDR3 has 17 amino acids. DNA for the CDR3: TGTGCCAGCAGTGACCCGGGACTAGCGGGGGCCCCAGAGACCCAGTACTTC. This sequence encodes CASSDPGLAGAPETQYF.

This clonotype appeared many times. The CDR3: CASSFNSGGNTIYF. In DNA form, the CDR3 reads TGTGCCAGCTCCTTCAATTCAGGGGGAAACACCATATATTTT. J is TRBJ1-3 and V is TRBV12-3 or TRBV12-4, with D tentatively TRBD1 (5 bases). The CDR3 runs to 14 residues. V shed 8 bases and J shed 4 bases, with 15 bases lying between them.

This clonotype was observed at least ten times. The chain combines TRBV12-3 or TRBV12-4 with TRBJ2-3; TRBD2 matches at 8 bases. The CDR3 runs to 14 residues. V shed 6 bases, J shed 6 bases, and the junction held 8 bases outside the gene matches. CDR3 residues: CASSPAGGLDTQYF. CDR3 nucleotide sequence: TGTGCCAGCAGCCCTGCGGGGGGCCTGGATACGCAGTATTTT.

This clonotype has ten or more counts. The chain is built from TRBV6-1 and TRBJ2-2, with D possibly TRBD2 on 7 matching bases. The V gene lost 7 bases and the J gene lost 4 bases, with 16 bases spanning the gap. The CDR3 covers 15 residues. Per the germline V gene, CDR1 is MNHNS and CDR2 is SASEGT. The CDR3 loop reads CASKGGGVGTGELFF. The CDR3 DNA sequence: TGTGCCAGCAAAGGGGGAGGGGTTGGCACCGGGGAGCTGTTTTTT.

This clonotype was found many times. The chain joins TRBV11-2 to TRBJ2-3; 10 bases agree with TRBD2. The junction had 7 bases not matched to a gene; V was cut back by 6 bases and J by 4 bases. The CDR3 has 15 amino acids. The germline CDR1 and CDR2 sequences are SGHAT and FQNNGV. CDR3 nucleotides: TGTGCCAGCAGACAAAGCGGGGGGGGCCCAGATACGCAGTATTTT. Its translation is CASRQSGGGPDTQYF.

The chain combines TRBV29-1 with TRBJ2-7, with TRBD1 matching 7 bases. From germline, CDR1 is SQVTM and CDR2 ANQGSEA. The CDR3 sequence is 13 residues long. The ends lost 6 bases at V and 7 bases at J; junction bases unmatched: 12. CDR3: CSVVPDRDLEQYF. In DNA, the CDR3 is TGCAGCGTCGTTCCCGACAGGGATCTTGAGCAGTACTTC.

This sequence joins TRBV7-9 and TRBJ2-5, with D possibly being TRBD1 or TRBD2 (7 bases each). Germline CDR1 is SEHNR and CDR2 is FQNEAQ (reference sequence). The V gene lost 4 bases and the J gene lost 3 bases, with 18 bases spanning the gap. The CDR3 totals 16 residues. The CDR3 DNA reads as TGTGCCAGCAGCTCGCTAGCGGTAACAGGGGAAGAGACCCAGTACTTC. The encoded protein is CASSSLAVTGEETQYF.

V usage is TRBV10-2 and J usage is TRBJ2-7; 13 nucleotides agree with TRBD2. This CDR3 region has 19 residues. Germline V lookup: CDR1 WSHSY, CDR2 SAAADI. The V and J ends lost 6 bases and 2 bases, in that order; junction bases with no gene match: 16. This chain's CDR3 is CASSAPGLAGAPQTYEQYF. DNA for the CDR3: TGCGCCAGCAGCGCCCCCGGACTAGCGGGGGCCCCACAAACCTACGAGCAGTACTTC.

CDR3 DNA: TGTGCCAGCAGCCAACCACTAGCGGGGGCCTACGAGCAGTACTTC. Amino acids: CASSQPLAGAYEQYF. The chain has TRBV4-2 and TRBJ2-7; 11 bases match TRBD2. There are 15 residues in the CDR3. J was trimmed by 2 bases and V by 2 bases; bases with no gene match: 2. The germline gives CDR1 LGHNA, CDR2 YNFKEQ.

V is TRBV5-1 and J is TRBJ2-7; D might be TRBD2 (6 bases). CDR1 is SGHRS, CDR2 YFSETQ, per germline. The V and J ends lost 4 bases and 0 bases respectively, with 14 bases between them. CDR3 length: 15 residues. CDR3 DNA: TGCGCCAGCAGCCCAGCCGTCGGGAGCTCCTACGAGCAGTACTTC. This sequence encodes CASSPAVGSSYEQYF.

Concerning this clonotype itself: A much larger clone is a single base away; this may be a read error. The V call is TRBV4-1, the J call TRBJ2-3, with 9 nucleotides matching TRBD2. The CDR3 has 16 residues. CDR1 MGHRA and CDR2 YSYEKL come from the germline V gene. CDR3 coding DNA: TGCGCCAGCAGCCCGAACGGAGCGGGGGGCGGAGATACGGAGTATTTT. Translated, it gives CASSPNGAGGGDTEYF.

This clonotype was seen ten or more times. V and J are TRBV6-1 and TRBJ2-2; 10 bases align to TRBD1. V was pared by 5 bases and J by 4 bases, with 4 bases of the junction left unmatched. Germline loops: CDR1 MNHNS, CDR2 SASEGT. The CDR3 runs 15 residues. This CDR3 reads CASSRDRGFTGELFF. As DNA, the CDR3 is TGTGCCAGCAGTCGGGACAGGGGTTTCACCGGGGAGCTGTTTTTT.

The rearrangement links TRBV12-3 or TRBV12-4 to TRBJ2-5; 9 bases line up with TRBD1. The CDR3 totals 15 residues. V dropped 4 bases and J dropped 5; count of bases not matched to a gene: 8. In DNA form, the CDR3 reads TGTGCCAGCAGTTCCGGGACAGGGACCAGGGAGACCCAGTACTTC. This gives the protein CASSSGTGTRETQYF.

This clonotype has ten or more counts. The chain uses TRBV28 and TRBJ2-7; possible D gene TRBD2, 6 bases. The CDR3 loop spans 15 amino acids. Looked up from germline, CDR1 is MDHEN and CDR2 is SYDVKM. Trimming took off 4 bases at V and 4 bases at J, with 17 bases between the two ends. The CDR3, as DNA: TGTGCCAGCAGTTCTCGGGGGAGGTGGGGATACGAGCAGTACTTC. Translating it yields CASSSRGRWGYEQYF.

The V call is TRBV7-2, the J call TRBJ2-1, with TRBD2 matching 14 bases. The V segment lost 8 bases and the J segment 8 bases; nucleotides outside the gene matches: 11. CDR3 length equals 16 residues. Germline V gene lookup returns CDR1 SGHTA and CDR2 FQGNSA. This chain's CDR3 is CASAPGLAGVVHEQFF. The DNA for the CDR3 is TGTGCCAGCGCGCCGGGACTAGCGGGGGTGGTACATGAGCAGTTCTTC. Using reference TRBV7-2 and TRBJ2-1 for the parts outside the CDR3, the full variable domain is GAGVSQSPSNKVTEKGKDVELRCDPISGHTALYWYRQSLGQGLEFLIYFQGNSAPDKSGLPSDRFSAERTGGSVSTLTIQRTQQEDSAVYLCASAPGLAGVVHEQFFGPGTRLTVL.

The J gene is TRBJ2-5, the V gene TRBV9; D might be TRBD2 (5 bases). This CDR3 spans 14 amino acids. Looked up from germline, CDR1 is SGDLS and CDR2 is YYNGEE. The germline V and J ends were trimmed by 3 bases and 3 bases, with 12 bases remaining between them. The chain's CDR3 is CASSEDLGKETQYF. CDR3 nucleotide sequence: TGTGCCAGCAGCGAGGACTTGGGGAAAGAGACCCAGTACTTC.

This clonotype was picked up a small number of times. This rearrangement joins TRBV20-1 to TRBJ2-3; 13 nucleotides line up with TRBD2. This CDR3 comprises 15 residues. The V segment lost 7 bases and the J segment 1 base; nucleotides outside the gene matches: 5. The germline gives CDR1 DFQATT, CDR2 SNEGSKA (reference sequence). As DNA, the CDR3 is TGCAGTGTAATGACTAGCGGGGGGCGCACAGATACGCAGTATTTT. It encodes CSVMTSGGRTDTQYF.

This clonotype was recorded only once. The chain recombines TRBV12-3 or TRBV12-4 with TRBJ2-5; tentatively, D is TRBD2 (5 bases). The V and J ends lost 5 bases and 1 base respectively, with 11 bases between them. The CDR3 consists of 14 residues. The DNA of the CDR3 is TGTGCCAGCAGTACCGGGATCTTCCAAGAGACCCAGTACTTC. It codes for CASSTGIFQETQYF.

The rearrangement uses TRBV4-1 and TRBJ2-2; TRBD1 might be the D (6 bases). The CDR3 has 20 residues. Germline V gene data show CDR1 as MGHRA and CDR2 as YSYEKL. Trimming shortened V by 0 bases and J by 5 bases, and 25 bases separated the two germline ends. For the CDR3, the DNA is TGCGCCAGCAGCCAAGACTTAGTCCTTTTTGGTCTAGACAGGACCGGGGAGCTGTTTTTT. Translating it yields CASSQDLVLFGLDRTGELFF.